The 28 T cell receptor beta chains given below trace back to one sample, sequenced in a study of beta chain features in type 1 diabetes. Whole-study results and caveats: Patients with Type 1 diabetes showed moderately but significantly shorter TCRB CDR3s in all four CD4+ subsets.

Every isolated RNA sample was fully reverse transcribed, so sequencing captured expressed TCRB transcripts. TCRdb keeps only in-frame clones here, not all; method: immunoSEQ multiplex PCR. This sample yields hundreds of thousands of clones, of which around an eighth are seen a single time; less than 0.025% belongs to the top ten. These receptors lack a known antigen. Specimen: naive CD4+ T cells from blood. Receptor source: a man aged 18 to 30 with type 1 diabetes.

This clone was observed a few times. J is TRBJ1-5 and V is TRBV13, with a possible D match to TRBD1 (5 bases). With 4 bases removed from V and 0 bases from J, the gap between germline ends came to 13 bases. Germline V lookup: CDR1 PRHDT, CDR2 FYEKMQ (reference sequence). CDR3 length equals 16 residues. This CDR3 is CASSSSGGYSNQPQHF. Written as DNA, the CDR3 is TGTGCCAGCAGCTCCTCCGGGGGTTATAGCAATCAGCCCCAGCATTTT. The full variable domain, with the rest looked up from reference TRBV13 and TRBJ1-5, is AAGVIQSPRHLIKEKRETATLKCYPIPRHDTVYWYQQGPGQDPQFLISFYEKMQSDKGSIPDRFSAQQFSDYHSELNMSSLELGDSALYFCASSSSGGYSNQPQHFGDGTRLSIL.

CDR3 in DNA: TGTGCCAGCAGCCAAGTCTGGAGGGGGACCCAAGAGACCCAGTACTTC. The encoded protein is CASSQVWRGTQETQYF. The chain couples TRBV14 to TRBJ2-5; D may be TRBD1 or TRBD2 (6 bases each). CDR3 length: 16 amino acids. Per the germline V gene, CDR1 is SGHDN and CDR2 is FVKESK. Trimming shortened V by 1 base and J by 1 base, and 13 bases separated the two germline ends.

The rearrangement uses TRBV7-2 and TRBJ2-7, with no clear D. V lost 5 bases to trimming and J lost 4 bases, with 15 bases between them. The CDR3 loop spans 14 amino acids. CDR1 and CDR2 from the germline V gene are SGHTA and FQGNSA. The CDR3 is CASSPRYGLYEQYF. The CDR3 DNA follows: TGTGCCAGCAGCCCAAGGTACGGGCTATACGAGCAGTACTTC.

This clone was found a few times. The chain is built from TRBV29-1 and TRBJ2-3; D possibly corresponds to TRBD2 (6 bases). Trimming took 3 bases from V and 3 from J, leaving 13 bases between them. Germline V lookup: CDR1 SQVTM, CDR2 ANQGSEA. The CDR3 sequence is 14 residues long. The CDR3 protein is CSVDGGGGTDTQYF. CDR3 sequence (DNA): TGCAGCGTTGACGGCGGTGGGGGGACAGATACGCAGTATTTT.

Here the CDR3 reads CASSEDRGPGELFF. CDR3 bases: TGTGCCAGCAGTGAGGACAGGGGGCCCGGGGAGCTGTTTTTT. The V gene is TRBV2, the J gene TRBJ2-2, with 11 bases identical to TRBD1. This CDR3 contains 14 residues. The trim removed 3 bases at V and 6 bases at J, leaving 0 bases unmatched. Germline-derived CDR1 and CDR2 are SNHLY and FYNNEI.

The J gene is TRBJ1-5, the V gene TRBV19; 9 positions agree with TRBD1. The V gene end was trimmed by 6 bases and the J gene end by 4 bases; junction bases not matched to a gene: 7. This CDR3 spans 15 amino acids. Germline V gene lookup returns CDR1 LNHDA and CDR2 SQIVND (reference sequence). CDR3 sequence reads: CASSQTGTGNQPQHF. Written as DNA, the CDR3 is TGTGCCAGTAGCCAGACCGGGACAGGGAATCAGCCCCAGCATTTT.

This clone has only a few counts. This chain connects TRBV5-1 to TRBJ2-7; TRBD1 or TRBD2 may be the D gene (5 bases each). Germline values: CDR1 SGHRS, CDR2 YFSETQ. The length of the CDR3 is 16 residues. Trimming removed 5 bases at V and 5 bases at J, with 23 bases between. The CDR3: CASSTSGEGKFDEQYF. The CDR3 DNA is TGCGCCAGCAGTACCTCGGGTGAGGGGAAGTTCGACGAGCAGTACTTC.

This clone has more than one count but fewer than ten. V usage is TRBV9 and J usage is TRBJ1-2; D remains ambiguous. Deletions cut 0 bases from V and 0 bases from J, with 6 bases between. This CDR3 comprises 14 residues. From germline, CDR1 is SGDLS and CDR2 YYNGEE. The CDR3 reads CASSVAAANYGYTF. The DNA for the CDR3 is TGTGCCAGCAGCGTAGCGGCAGCTAACTATGGCTACACCTTC.

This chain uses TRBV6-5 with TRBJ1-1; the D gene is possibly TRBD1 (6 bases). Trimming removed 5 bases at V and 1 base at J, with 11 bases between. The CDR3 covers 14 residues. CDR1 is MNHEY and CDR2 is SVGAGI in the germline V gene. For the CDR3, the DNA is TGTGCCAGCAGTCAGGGGTTCGCGAACACTGAAGCTTTCTTT. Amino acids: CASSQGFANTEAFF.

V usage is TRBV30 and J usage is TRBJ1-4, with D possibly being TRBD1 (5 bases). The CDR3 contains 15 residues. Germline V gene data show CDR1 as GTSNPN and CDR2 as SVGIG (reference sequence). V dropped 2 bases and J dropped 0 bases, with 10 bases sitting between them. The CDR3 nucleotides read TGTGCCTGGAGTAGAGGGACCGCAACTAATGAAAAACTGTTTTTT. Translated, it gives CAWSRGTATNEKLFF.

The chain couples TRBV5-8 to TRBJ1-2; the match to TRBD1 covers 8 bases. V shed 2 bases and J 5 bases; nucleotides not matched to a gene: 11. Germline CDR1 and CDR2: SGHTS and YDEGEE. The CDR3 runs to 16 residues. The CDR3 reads CASSLRTGPIVYGYTF. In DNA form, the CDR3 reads TGTGCCAGCAGCTTACGGACAGGGCCGATCGTTTATGGCTACACCTTC.

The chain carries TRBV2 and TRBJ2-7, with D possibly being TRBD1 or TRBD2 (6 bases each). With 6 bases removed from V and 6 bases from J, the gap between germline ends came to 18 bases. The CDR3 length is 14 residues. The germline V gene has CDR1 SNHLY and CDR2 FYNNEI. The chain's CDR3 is CASRTGGGASEQYF. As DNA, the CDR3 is TGTGCCAGCAGGACCGGGGGCGGGGCCTCCGAGCAGTACTTC.

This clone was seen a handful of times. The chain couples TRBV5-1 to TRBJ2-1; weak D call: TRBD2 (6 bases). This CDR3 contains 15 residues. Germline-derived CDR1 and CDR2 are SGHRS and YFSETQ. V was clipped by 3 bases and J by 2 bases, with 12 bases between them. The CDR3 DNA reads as TGCGCCAGCAGCTCCGGGACTTTTACCTACAATGAGCAGTTCTTC. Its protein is CASSSGTFTYNEQFF.

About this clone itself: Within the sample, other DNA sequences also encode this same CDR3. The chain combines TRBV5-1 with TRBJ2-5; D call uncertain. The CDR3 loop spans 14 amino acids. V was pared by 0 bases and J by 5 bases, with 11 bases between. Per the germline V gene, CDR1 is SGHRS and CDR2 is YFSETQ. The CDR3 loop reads CASSLGVAEETQYF. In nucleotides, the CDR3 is TGCGCCAGCAGCTTGGGTGTAGCTGAGGAGACCCAGTACTTC.

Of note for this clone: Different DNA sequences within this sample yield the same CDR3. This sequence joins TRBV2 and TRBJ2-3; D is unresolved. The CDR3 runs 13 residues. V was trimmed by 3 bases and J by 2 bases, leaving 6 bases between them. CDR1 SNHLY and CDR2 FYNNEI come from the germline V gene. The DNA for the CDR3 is TGTGCCAGCAGTGAGCTTTCCACAGATACGCAGTATTTT. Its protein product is CASSELSTDTQYF. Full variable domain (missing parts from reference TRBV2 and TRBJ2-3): EPEVTQTPSHQVTQMGQEVILRCVPISNHLYFYWYRQILGQKVEFLVSFYNNEISEKSEIFDDQFSVERPDGSNFTLKIRSTKLEDSAMYFCASSELSTDTQYFGPGTRLTVL.

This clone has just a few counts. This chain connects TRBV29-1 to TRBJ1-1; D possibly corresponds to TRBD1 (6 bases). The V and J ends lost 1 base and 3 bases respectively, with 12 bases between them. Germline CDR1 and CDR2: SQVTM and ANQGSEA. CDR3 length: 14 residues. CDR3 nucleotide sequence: TGCAGCGTTGAAGGGATGGCAGGGGACACTGAAGCTTTCTTT. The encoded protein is CSVEGMAGDTEAFF.

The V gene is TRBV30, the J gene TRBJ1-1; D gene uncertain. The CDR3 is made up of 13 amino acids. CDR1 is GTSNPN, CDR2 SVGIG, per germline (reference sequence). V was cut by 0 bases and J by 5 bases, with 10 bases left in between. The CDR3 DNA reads TGTGCCTGGAGTGTACAAGTTGGGACTGAAGCTTTCTTT. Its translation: CAWSVQVGTEAFF. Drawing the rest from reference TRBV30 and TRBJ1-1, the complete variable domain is SQTIHQWPATLVQPVGSPLSLECTVEGTSNPNLYWYRQAAGRGLQLLFYSVGIGQISSEVPQNLSASRPQDRQFILSSKKLLLSDSGFYLCAWSVQVGTEAFFGQGTRLTVV.

CDR3 in amino acids: CASRTGDNEQFF. CDR3 nucleotide sequence: TGCGCCAGCAGGACAGGGGACAATGAGCAGTTCTTC. The rearrangement links TRBV10-2 to TRBJ2-1; TRBD1 agrees at 8 bases. Unmatched junction bases numbered 0, after V lost 6 bases and J lost 5 bases. The CDR3 consists of 12 residues. Germline values: CDR1 WSHSY, CDR2 SAAADI.

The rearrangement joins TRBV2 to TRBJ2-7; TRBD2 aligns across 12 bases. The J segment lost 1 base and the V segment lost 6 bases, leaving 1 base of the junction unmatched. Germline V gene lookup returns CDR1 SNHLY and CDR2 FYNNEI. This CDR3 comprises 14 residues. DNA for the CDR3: TGTGCCAGCAGAACTAGCGGGAGGTCCTACGAGCAGTACTTC. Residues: CASRTSGRSYEQYF.

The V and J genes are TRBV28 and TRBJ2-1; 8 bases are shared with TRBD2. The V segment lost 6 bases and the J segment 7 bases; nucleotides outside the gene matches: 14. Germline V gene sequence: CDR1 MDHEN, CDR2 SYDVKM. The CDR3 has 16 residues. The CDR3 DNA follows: TGTGCCAGCAGACTGGGGTCCAGCGGGGGTCGGAATGAGCAGTTCTTC. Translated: CASRLGSSGGRNEQFF.

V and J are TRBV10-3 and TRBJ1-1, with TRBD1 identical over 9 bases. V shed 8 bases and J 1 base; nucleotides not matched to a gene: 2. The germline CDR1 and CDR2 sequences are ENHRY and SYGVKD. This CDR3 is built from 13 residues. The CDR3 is CAIGGQGNTEAFF. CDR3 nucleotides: TGTGCCATCGGGGGACAGGGGAACACTGAAGCTTTCTTT.

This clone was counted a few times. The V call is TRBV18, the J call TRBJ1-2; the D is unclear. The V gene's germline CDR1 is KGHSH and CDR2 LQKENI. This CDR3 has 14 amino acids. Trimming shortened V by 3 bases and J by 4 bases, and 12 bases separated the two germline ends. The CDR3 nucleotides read TGTGCCAGCTCACCGATGGAGCTCTCCTATGGCTACACCTTC. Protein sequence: CASSPMELSYGYTF.

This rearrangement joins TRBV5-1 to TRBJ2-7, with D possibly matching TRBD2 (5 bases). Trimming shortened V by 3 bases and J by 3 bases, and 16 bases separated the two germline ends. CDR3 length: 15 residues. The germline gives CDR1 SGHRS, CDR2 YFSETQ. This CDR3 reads CASSSDGNPIYEQYF. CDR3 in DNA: TGCGCCAGCAGCTCCGACGGGAATCCCATCTACGAGCAGTACTTC.

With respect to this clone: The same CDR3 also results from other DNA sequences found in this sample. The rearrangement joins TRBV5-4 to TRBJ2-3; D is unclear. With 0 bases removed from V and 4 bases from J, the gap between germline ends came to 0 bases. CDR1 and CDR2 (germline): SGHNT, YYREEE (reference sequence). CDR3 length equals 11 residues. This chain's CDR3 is CASSLADTQYF. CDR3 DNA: TGTGCCAGCAGCTTGGCAGATACGCAGTATTTT.

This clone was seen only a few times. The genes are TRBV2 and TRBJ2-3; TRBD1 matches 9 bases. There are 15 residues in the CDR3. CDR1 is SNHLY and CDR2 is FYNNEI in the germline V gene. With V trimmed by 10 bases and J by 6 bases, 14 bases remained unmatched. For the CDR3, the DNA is TGTGCCACTCCTCGGGACAGGGTGGGCCGGGATACGCAGTATTTT. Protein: CATPRDRVGRDTQYF.

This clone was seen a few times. CDR3 DNA sequence: TGTGCCAGCAGGGTAGGGACTGGGGAGCTGTTTTTT. As protein: CASRVGTGELFF. The V call is TRBV28, the J call TRBJ2-2; D might be TRBD2 (6 bases). The CDR3 is 12 residues long. The germline V and J ends were trimmed by 6 bases and 8 bases, with 10 bases remaining between them. Germline values: CDR1 MDHEN, CDR2 SYDVKM. Complete variable domain (other parts from reference TRBV28 and TRBJ2-2): DVKVTQSSRYLVKRTGEKVFLECVQDMDHENMFWYRQDPGLGLRLIYFSYDVKMKEKGDIPEGYSVSREKKERFSLILESASTNQTSMYLCASRVGTGELFFGEGSRLTVL.

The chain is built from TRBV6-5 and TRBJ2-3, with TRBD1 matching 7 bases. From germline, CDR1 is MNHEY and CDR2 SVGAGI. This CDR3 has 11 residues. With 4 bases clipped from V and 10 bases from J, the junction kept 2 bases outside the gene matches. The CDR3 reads CASSSGGAQYF. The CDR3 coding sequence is TGTGCCAGCAGTTCAGGGGGAGCGCAGTATTTT.

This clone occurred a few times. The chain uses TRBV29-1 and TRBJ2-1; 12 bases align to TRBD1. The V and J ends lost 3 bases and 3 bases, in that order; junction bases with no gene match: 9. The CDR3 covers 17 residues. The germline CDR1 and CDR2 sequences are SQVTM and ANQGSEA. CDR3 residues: CSVELGQGASGYNEQFF. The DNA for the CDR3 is TGCAGCGTTGAGTTGGGACAGGGGGCGTCGGGCTACAATGAGCAGTTCTTC.